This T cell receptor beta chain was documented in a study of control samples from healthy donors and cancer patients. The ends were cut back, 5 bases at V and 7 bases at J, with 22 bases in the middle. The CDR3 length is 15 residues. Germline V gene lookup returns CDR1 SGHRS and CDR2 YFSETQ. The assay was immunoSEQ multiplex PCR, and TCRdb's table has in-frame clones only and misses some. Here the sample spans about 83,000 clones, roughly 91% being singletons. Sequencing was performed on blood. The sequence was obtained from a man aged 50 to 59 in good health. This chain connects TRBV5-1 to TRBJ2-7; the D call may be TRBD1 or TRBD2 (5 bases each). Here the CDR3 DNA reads TGCGCCAGCAGTCCTACCGGGACCAATTACGGGGAGCAGTACTTC. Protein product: CASSPTGTNYGEQYF.